These 13 T cell receptor beta chains were sequenced from one sample in a study of blood T cell repertoires in COVID-19. Sequencing used immunoSEQ multiplex PCR; TCRdb keeps in-frame clones, though not all of them. This table holds roughly 80,000 clones, approximately 81% found once. The sequencing input was peripheral blood. The receptor set was obtained from a woman aged 65 to 85 with acute or convalescent COVID-19.

This CDR3 reads CASSESGLAADTQYF. The DNA for the CDR3 is TGCGCCAGCAGTGAGTCGGGACTAGCGGCAGATACGCAGTATTTT. The chain couples TRBV10-2 to TRBJ2-3; 11 bases map to TRBD2. V lost 0 bases and J lost 4; bases outside the gene matches: 0. Germline V gene sequence: CDR1 WSHSY, CDR2 SAAADI. The CDR3 length is 15 residues.

CDR3 DNA sequence: TGTGCCAGCTCACTACAGGGGGACACCGGGGAGCTGTTTTTT. This encodes CASSLQGDTGELFF. The chain uses TRBV18 and TRBJ2-2; 8 bases match TRBD1. V trimming: 4 bases; J trimming: 3 bases; junction bases outside the gene matches: 1. CDR1 is KGHSH, CDR2 LQKENI, per germline. This CDR3 has 14 amino acids.

The rearrangement links TRBV11-2 to TRBJ2-5, with 8 bases fitting TRBD2. Losses at the gene ends were 3 bases for V and 6 bases for J; bases not matched to a gene: 9. CDR1 is SGHAT and CDR2 is FQNNGV in the germline V gene. CDR3 length: 15 residues. The DNA of the CDR3 is TGTGCCAGCAGCTTCGGGACTAGGGCCGGAAAGACCCAGTACTTC. This encodes CASSFGTRAGKTQYF. The whole variable domain, remainder taken from reference TRBV11-2 and TRBJ2-5, is EAGVAQSPRYKIIEKRQSVAFWCNPISGHATLYWYQQILGQGPKLLIQFQNNGVVDDSQLPKDRFSAERLKGVDSTLKIQPAKLEDSAVYLCASSFGTRAGKTQYFGPGTRLLVL.

The chain couples TRBV4-1 to TRBJ2-1; D is possibly TRBD2 (6 bases). This CDR3 has 15 amino acids. The V and J ends lost 4 bases and 6 bases respectively, with 16 bases between them. Germline-derived CDR1 and CDR2 are MGHRA and YSYEKL. The CDR3 DNA reads TGCGCCAGCAGCCCAACCGGGACTCACGTCAATGAGCAGTTCTTC. Translation: CASSPTGTHVNEQFF.

V gene TRBV18 combines with J gene TRBJ2-3, with 8 bases that match TRBD2. The CDR3 runs 16 residues. Looked up from germline, CDR1 is KGHSH and CDR2 is LQKENI. Germline trimming cut 4 bases from V and 4 bases from J; bases unmatched to any gene: 10. CDR3 bases: TGTGCCAGCTCACGCGGACTAAGCGGGAGCCCAGATACGCAGTATTTT. This codes for CASSRGLSGSPDTQYF. The variable domain in full, completed from reference TRBV18 and TRBJ2-3, reads NAGVMQNPRHLVRRRGQEARLRCSPMKGHSHVYWYRQLPEEGLKFMVYLQKENIIDESGMPKERFSAEFPKEGPSILRIQQVVRGDSAAYFCASSRGLSGSPDTQYFGPGTRLTVL.

This clone was observed once. The V call is TRBV4-1, the J call TRBJ1-4, with TRBD1 as a possible D gene (6 bases). This CDR3 is 16 amino acids long. Between the trimmed V and J ends, which lost 0 bases and 5 bases, there was a span of 13 bases. Germline-derived CDR1 and CDR2 are MGHRA and YSYEKL. CDR3 amino acids: CASSQERNRENEKLFF. As DNA, the CDR3 is TGCGCCAGCAGCCAAGAAAGGAACAGGGAAAATGAAAAACTGTTTTTT.

The chain employs TRBV3-1 (or the pseudogene TRBV3-2) and TRBJ2-2, with 8 positions matching TRBD2. The CDR3 runs to 18 residues. V dropped 2 bases and J dropped 3; count of bases not matched to a gene: 11. The V gene's germline CDR1 is LGHDT and CDR2 YNNKEL (reference sequence). CDR3 region: CASSQWGNSGEDTGELFF. CDR3 nucleotides: TGTGCCAGCAGCCAATGGGGAAATAGCGGGGAGGACACCGGGGAGCTGTTTTTT.

The chain links TRBV9 to TRBJ1-2; D remains ambiguous. This CDR3 spans 14 amino acids. The ends were cut back, 0 bases at V and 8 bases at J, with 14 bases in the middle. Germline V lookup: CDR1 SGDLS, CDR2 YYNGEE. The CDR3 DNA sequence: TGTGCCAGCAGCGTAGTGTCGACGGCGGGAGGCTACACCTTC. The encoded protein is CASSVVSTAGGYTF.

This chain uses TRBV5-1 with TRBJ1-2; D call uncertain. This CDR3 has 12 amino acids. V shed 1 base and J shed 3 bases, with 4 bases lying between them. Germline CDR1 is SGHRS and CDR2 is YFSETQ. CDR3 protein: CASSLPDYGYTF. DNA of the CDR3: TGCGCCAGCAGCTTGCCAGACTATGGCTACACCTTC.

The chain joins TRBV5-6 to TRBJ2-7, with 7 positions matching TRBD1. Per germline, CDR1 SGHDT and CDR2 YYEEEE. The V gene end was trimmed by 4 bases and the J gene end by 6 bases; junction bases not matched to a gene: 7. The CDR3 length is 13 residues. This chain's CDR3 is CASSLLPGGEQYV. CDR3 nucleotide sequence: TGTGCCAGCAGCCTCTTACCAGGGGGCGAGCAGTACGTC.

In its sample, this clone was seen once. V gene TRBV3-1 (or the pseudogene TRBV3-2) combines with J gene TRBJ2-1, with 10 bases matching TRBD1. With V trimmed by 2 bases and J by 15 bases, 7 bases remained unmatched. The CDR3 sequence is 13 residues long. CDR1 is LGHDT, CDR2 YNNKEL, per germline (reference sequence). The DNA for the CDR3 is TGTGCCAGCAGCCAAAACCCGGGACAGGGGTTGTTCTTC. Protein product: CASSQNPGQGLFF.

The V gene is TRBV6-1, the J gene TRBJ2-1; unclear D gene. The V end was cut by 2 bases, the J end by 6 bases, with 14 bases between. Germline V gives CDR1 MNHNS, CDR2 SASEGT. CDR3 length: 15 amino acids. CDR3 nucleotides: TGTGCCAGCAGTGAAAATGCAGGAAACTCCAATGAGCAGTTCTTC. Protein sequence: CASSENAGNSNEQFF.

The chain carries TRBV9 and TRBJ1-6, with 7 bases fitting TRBD1. This CDR3 contains 14 residues. The V gene end was trimmed by 4 bases and the J gene end by 7 bases; junction bases not matched to a gene: 5. In germline, CDR1 is SGDLS, CDR2 YYNGEE. The CDR3 DNA follows: TGTGCCAGCAGCCCCAGGGGGGAGAATTCACCCCTCCACTTT. As protein: CASSPRGENSPLHF. Drawing the rest from reference TRBV9 and TRBJ1-6, the complete variable domain is DSGVTQTPKHLITATGQRVTLRCSPRSGDLSVYWYQQSLDQGLQFLIQYYNGEERAKGNILERFSAQQFPDLHSELNLSSLELGDSALYFCASSPRGENSPLHFGNGTRLTVT.